These T cell receptor beta chains were read from a single sample in a study of glioma-infiltrating T cells. TCRdb re-called the multiplex PCR reads through MiXCR, storing one row per CDR3 protein. This table has about 410,000 distinct CDR3 sequences, about two fifths appearing once. Sequencing was done on a sample of glioma tissue, nonneoplastic brain tissue, or PBMCs (not recorded which). All receptors come from a human donor with low-grade glioma or glioblastoma, undergoing nonglioma brain surgery, or in good health (not recorded which). Each CDR3 is given with its conserved first and last residue. D genes are given only for firm matches. Rows may omit the clone size; those that give it use once, few, many or a size class.

TRBV20-1	many	.	TRBJ2-1	TGCAGTGCTAGAGATTTTCGGGATGATGAGCAGTTCTTC	CSARDFRDDEQFF
TRBV6-1	few	TRBD2	TRBJ2-7	TGTGCCAGCAGCCTCGGACTAGCGGGATATGGTTACGAGCAGTACTTC	CASSLGLAGYGYEQYF
TRBV7-9	few	.	TRBJ2-1	TGTGCCAGCAGCTCCCCTCGCCCAGCGGAGTACAATGAGCAGTTCTTC	CASSSPRPAEYNEQFF
TRBV4-2	.	TRBD1	TRBJ2-7	TGTGCCAGCAGCCAAGTAGGCGGGGACAGGCCGGATTTCTACGAGCAGTACTTC	CASSQVGGDRPDFYEQYF
TRBV2	.	.	TRBJ1-2	TGTGCCAGCAGTGACGAGGAGTTTAACTATGGCTACACCTTC	CASSDEEFNYGYTF
TRBV18	.	.	TRBJ2-3	TGTGCCAGCTCACCAGAGGGTACGCAGTATTTT	CASSPEGTQYF
TRBV4-1	.	.	TRBJ2-5	TGCGCCAGCAGCCGTCTGCGCGAAGAGACCCAGTACTTC	CASSRLREETQYF
TRBV7-2	few	TRBD2	TRBJ2-5	TGTGCCAGCAGCCAGGGACTAGCGGGAGCAGAGACCCAGTACTTC	CASSQGLAGAETQYF
TRBV6-2/TRBV6-3	many	.	TRBJ1-1	TGTGCCAGCAGTAAGACAGGCACTGAAGCTTTCTTT	CASSKTGTEAFF
TRBV4-2	many	.	TRBJ2-1	TGTGCCAGCAGCCAAAACAGGGCCCCTTACAATGAGCAGTTCTTC	CASSQNRAPYNEQFF
TRBV15	.	.	TRBJ2-7	TGTGCCACCAGCAGAGATCTCGGCTTCGGGAACGAGCAGTACTTC	CATSRDLGFGNEQYF
TRBV7-8	few	.	TRBJ2-5	TGTGCCAGCAGCGCCGACACCGAGACCCAGTACTTC	CASSADTETQYF
TRBV5-6	many	.	TRBJ1-1	TGTGCCAGCAGCCACCGCAGGGGTCCGGGGACTGAAGCTTTCTTT	CASSHRRGPGTEAFF
TRBV20-1	few	TRBD1	TRBJ2-3	TGCAGTGCTAGAGTTAAGGGACAGGGAACAGATACGCAGTATTTT	CSARVKGQGTDTQYF
TRBV25-1	many	.	TRBJ1-1	TGTGCCAGCAGTGGAGCACGTGGGATGGTCACTGAAGCTTTCTTT	CASSGARGMVTEAFF
TRBV4-1	few	.	TRBJ2-5	TGCGCCAGCAGCCCTATGGACTTTGAAGAGACCCAGTACTTC	CASSPMDFEETQYF
TRBV6-1	.	TRBD2	TRBJ2-3	TGTGCCAGCAGTTGGACTAGCGGGGCCTACACAGATACGCAGTATTTT	CASSWTSGAYTDTQYF
TRBV7-2	few	.	TRBJ2-2	TGTGCCAGCAGCTTAGATACAGCGAACACCGGGGAGCTGTTTTTT	CASSLDTANTGELFF
TRBV7-9	.	TRBD1	TRBJ1-1	TGCGCCAGCAGCTCCGGCCCAGGGGGGAACACTGAAGCTTTCTTT	CASSSGPGGNTEAFF
TRBV11-2	.	.	TRBJ1-2	TGTGCCAGCAGCTTAACGGCGGGGGAAAACTATGGCTACACCTTC	CASSLTAGENYGYTF
TRBV4-3	.	.	TRBJ2-7	TGCGCCAGCAGCCAAGATGTTGGTAGCGGCTCCTACGAGCAGTACTTC	CASSQDVGSGSYEQYF
TRBV6-1	many	.	TRBJ1-5	TGTGCCAGCAGTGAAGCACGCGGGACGCCCCAGCATTTT	CASSEARGTPQHF